This record looks at one TCR beta chain sequence and its context. Its antigen is currently unknown. Sequencing targeted expressed TCRB transcripts, as all isolated RNA had been reverse transcribed. TCRdb's copy holds only in-frame clones and misses some; the assay was immunoSEQ multiplex PCR. The profile covers roughly 500,000 clones, with 11% appearing a single time and about 0.042% taken by the ten largest. The sample comes from a study of beta chain features in type 1 diabetes. Study observations and caveats: Among all four CD4+ subsets, Type 1 diabetes patients had TCRB CDR3s that were moderately but significantly shorter. In the patient group, naive, central memory and Treg TCRB repertoires seemed more alike than in the healthy donor group. PCR might favor shorter templates, but any such skew would affect patients and controls equally.

Germline CDR1 and CDR2: SEHNR and FQNEAQ (reference sequence). Between the trimmed V and J ends, which lost 0 bases and 0 bases, there was a span of 6 bases. The CDR3 runs to 16 residues. The chain combines TRBV7-9 with TRBJ1-6; D is unclear. The sample taken for sequencing was naive CD4+ T cells from blood. This sequence was found in a woman between 18 and 30 years old in good health. This CDR3 is CASSLAVGSYNSPLHF. The CDR3 nucleotides read TGTGCCAGCAGCTTAGCCGTGGGCTCCTATAATTCACCCCTCCACTTT.